The 23 T cell receptor beta chains listed next were all sequenced from one sample in a study of identical twins. TCRdb called the 5' RACE reads again in MiXCR, with one record for every CDR3 protein. The sample has 700,000 or so distinct CDR3 sequences; less than 10% are singletons. This sample also belongs to another study, concerning yellow fever vaccine responses in identical twins.

Specimen: PBMCs. The receptors here all came from a woman aged 18 to 35 in good health.

The chain employs TRBV6-2 or TRBV6-3 and TRBJ2-7; D tentatively reads TRBD1 or TRBD2 (5 bases each). Trimming took off 8 bases at V and 2 bases at J, with 16 bases between the two ends. The CDR3 length is 14 residues. The germline gives CDR1 MNHEY, CDR2 SVGEGT. As DNA, the CDR3 is TGTGCCAGCGGGCGTACGGGGCGGACCTACGAGCAGTACTTC. Amino acid sequence: CASGRTGRTYEQYF.

Only a few counts were recorded for this clonotype. The chain recombines TRBV27 with TRBJ2-5; 14 bases are shared with TRBD2. CDR1 is MNHEY and CDR2 is SMNVEV in the germline V gene (reference sequence). This CDR3 is built from 14 residues. CDR3 bases: TGTGCGACTAGCGGGGGGGCGATTGGAGAGACCCAGTACTTC. It is translated as CATSGGAIGETQYF.

The chain combines TRBV6-2 or TRBV6-3 with TRBJ2-1, with 11 bases matching TRBD2. Germline V gene sequence: CDR1 MNHEY, CDR2 SVGEGT. The V gene end was trimmed by 5 bases and the J gene end by 10 bases; junction bases not matched to a gene: 7. The CDR3 consists of 14 residues. This chain's CDR3 is CASSLAGGGQEQFF. DNA of the CDR3: TGTGCCAGCAGTCTAGCGGGAGGAGGCCAGGAGCAGTTCTTC.

The sample holds a few counts of this clonotype. The chain recombines TRBV29-1 with TRBJ2-7; D is possibly TRBD2 (7 bases). CDR1 SQVTM and CDR2 ANQGSEA come from the germline V gene. This CDR3 has 13 residues. V gave up 6 bases and J gave up 5 bases, with 17 bases separating them. This CDR3 reads CSVRGGGSNEQYF. The CDR3 nucleotides read TGCAGCGTAAGGGGCGGGGGCTCGAACGAGCAGTACTTC.

The table lists this clonotype with many counts. J is TRBJ2-1 and V is TRBV11-2; the match to TRBD2 covers 9 bases. The CDR3 loop spans 14 amino acids. V was clipped by 5 bases and J by 7 bases; unmatched bases: 6. Germline loops: CDR1 SGHAT, CDR2 FQNNGV. The CDR3 DNA follows: TGTGCCAGCAGCCTCGGACTAGCGAGGAATGAGCAGTTCTTC. The encoded protein is CASSLGLARNEQFF.

The rearrangement links TRBV29-1 to TRBJ1-1, with 10 bases matching TRBD1. Germline loops: CDR1 SQVTM, CDR2 ANQGSEA. With 7 bases clipped from V and 1 base from J, the junction kept 6 bases outside the gene matches. The length of the CDR3 is 14 residues. CDR3 DNA: TGCAGCGCTGGGACAGGGGATCGGAACACTGAAGCTTTCTTT. This translates into CSAGTGDRNTEAFF.

The chain carries TRBV6-2 or TRBV6-3 and TRBJ2-7, with TRBD2 matching over 10 bases. V lost 7 bases and J lost 6; bases outside the gene matches: 15. Germline V lookup: CDR1 MNHEY, CDR2 SVGEGT. The CDR3 length is 16 residues. DNA for the CDR3: TGTGCCAGCACCAGACCCCTAGCGGGAGTTTTCGCCGAGCAGTACTTC. Translated: CASTRPLAGVFAEQYF.

This rearrangement joins TRBV20-1 to TRBJ2-7; TRBD2 matches 13 bases. J lost 2 bases, V lost 6 bases, and 10 bases had no gene match. Germline loops: CDR1 DFQATT, CDR2 SNEGSKA (reference sequence). The CDR3 is 16 amino acids. CDR3 in amino acids: CSAAPPTSGRAYEQYF. CDR3 DNA sequence: TGCAGTGCCGCTCCCCCTACTAGCGGGAGGGCCTACGAGCAGTACTTC.

This clonotype was detected many times. CDR3 nucleotides: TGTGCCAGCAGCTTAGAAACAGGGAGAAAACTGTTTTTT. Amino acids: CASSLETGRKLFF. The chain combines TRBV7-6 with TRBJ1-4, with a possible D match to TRBD1 (6 bases). The CDR3 consists of 13 residues. V lost 1 base and J lost 10, with 10 bases in between. CDR1 is SGHVS and CDR2 is FNYEAQ in the germline V gene.

This clonotype was seen a few times. In DNA, the CDR3 is TGCGCCAGCAGCCAGGAGAACAGGAACACTGAAGCTTTCTTT. Its translation is CASSQENRNTEAFF. This chain joins TRBV4-1 and TRBJ1-1, with D hard to call. The CDR3 has 14 amino acids. Germline CDR1 MGHRA, CDR2 YSYEKL. V lost 3 bases to trimming and J lost 1 base, with 9 bases between them.

In its sample, this clonotype was seen a few times. The chain combines TRBV28 with TRBJ2-5, with a tentative D call TRBD1 (7 bases). Germline lookup yields CDR1 MDHEN and CDR2 SYDVKM. V was cut by 3 bases and J by 2 bases, with 16 bases left in between. The CDR3 runs 16 residues. The CDR3 nucleotides are TGTGCCAGCAGTTTTTACTTCAGGGGGACTCAAGAGACCCAGTACTTC. The encoded protein is CASSFYFRGTQETQYF.

The V call is TRBV5-1, the J call TRBJ1-4; the D is unclear. The CDR3 length is 13 residues. The V and J ends lost 2 bases and 5 bases respectively, with 7 bases between them. Germline CDR1 reads SGHRS; CDR2 reads YFSETQ. CDR3: CASSFEENEKLFF. As DNA, the CDR3 is TGCGCCAGCAGCTTTGAGGAAAATGAAAAACTGTTTTTT.

This clonotype was counted ten times or more. The chain combines TRBV25-1 with TRBJ2-5; no firm D call. Trimming cost V 6 bases and J 0 bases, with 14 bases left between them. The CDR3 loop spans 15 amino acids. CDR1 is MGHDK and CDR2 is SYGVNS in the germline V gene. The CDR3 is CASRDPSGYQETQYF. The CDR3 coding sequence is TGTGCCAGCAGGGATCCTTCCGGGTACCAAGAGACCCAGTACTTC.

This clonotype was found many times. V and J are TRBV20-1 and TRBJ2-1, with D tentatively TRBD1 (6 bases). The CDR3 length is 15 residues. V shed 4 bases and J shed 3 bases, with 16 bases lying between them. CDR1 and CDR2 from the germline V gene are DFQATT and SNEGSKA (reference sequence). The CDR3 bases are TGCAGTGCTAATCAGGGGAGCCAACGCTACAATGAGCAGTTCTTC. It is translated as CSANQGSQRYNEQFF.

This clonotype was counted between two and nine times. The CDR3, as DNA: TGTGCCAGCAGCGTAGGATCTACAAACCGAGACGAGCAGTACTTC. This encodes CASSVGSTNRDEQYF. V usage is TRBV9 and J usage is TRBJ2-7; the D is unclear. The CDR3 sequence is 15 residues long. Germline V CDR1 and CDR2: SGDLS, YYNGEE. Between the trimmed V and J ends, which lost 0 bases and 5 bases, there was a span of 15 bases.

This clonotype has a count of ten or more. The chain joins TRBV3-1 to TRBJ2-5; possible D gene TRBD2, 5 bases. V was cut by 1 base and J by 5 bases, with 17 bases left in between. The CDR3 is made up of 16 amino acids. The germline V gene encodes CDR1 LGHDT and CDR2 YNNKEL (reference sequence). As DNA, the CDR3 is TGTGCCAGCAGCCAAGTAGCAGCTGGTGGGAGCGAGACCCAGTACTTC. It is translated as CASSQVAAGGSETQYF.

This clonotype was recorded a few times. This chain links TRBV6-2 or TRBV6-3 with TRBJ2-6; 13 positions agree with TRBD2. The V gene end was trimmed by 0 bases and the J gene end by 0 bases; junction bases not matched to a gene: 5. The CDR3 consists of 20 residues. CDR1 is MNHEY and CDR2 is SVGEGT in the germline V gene. The CDR3, as DNA: TGTGCCAGCAGTTACTCCGGACTAGCGGGGGACCTCTCTGGGGCCAACGTCCTGACTTTC. Translating it yields CASSYSGLAGDLSGANVLTF.

In this sample, this clonotype turned up a few times. The chain is built from TRBV5-4 and TRBJ1-2; no reliable D call. The germline gives CDR1 SGHNT, CDR2 YYREEE (reference sequence). V was clipped by 4 bases and J by 8 bases, with 18 bases between them. This CDR3 comprises 14 residues. The CDR3 coding sequence is TGTGCCAGCAGCGTAAGGCCGTTAGTGGACGGCTACACCTTC. The encoded protein is CASSVRPLVDGYTF.

CDR3 coding DNA: TGTGCCAGCAGCTTAGCGTTGGGGGCCATAGGGATTCAGTACTTC. Amino acids: CASSLALGAIGIQYF. V is TRBV7-2 and J is TRBJ2-4; a possible D gene is TRBD1 (6 bases). Trimming cost V 0 bases and J 10 bases, with 16 bases left between them. This CDR3 has 15 amino acids. The germline V gene encodes CDR1 SGHTA and CDR2 FQGNSA.

This clonotype was seen ten or more times. J is TRBJ2-2 and V is TRBV20-1; TRBD1 might be the D (8 bases). The CDR3 runs to 12 residues. Germline-derived CDR1 and CDR2 are DFQATT and SNEGSKA (reference sequence). The V end lost 5 bases, the J end lost 13 bases, and 17 bases lay between the germline ends. Here the CDR3 reads CSASYRGGGLFF. In DNA form, the CDR3 reads TGCAGTGCTTCTTACAGGGGGGGAGGGCTGTTTTTT.

At least ten counts were recorded for this clonotype. V gene TRBV9 combines with J gene TRBJ2-2; 11 bases line up with TRBD2. Per germline, CDR1 SGDLS and CDR2 YYNGEE. The V segment lost 4 bases and the J segment 4 bases; nucleotides outside the gene matches: 6. This CDR3 region has 16 residues. As DNA, the CDR3 is TGTGCCAGCAGCCCAAGAACTAGCGGGAGCACCGGGGAGCTGTTTTTT. Translated, it gives CASSPRTSGSTGELFF.

V usage is TRBV5-1 and J usage is TRBJ1-4, with D maybe TRBD1 (5 bases). V dropped 4 bases and J dropped 3 bases, with 13 bases sitting between them. Germline V gene data show CDR1 as SGHRS and CDR2 as YFSETQ. CDR3 length: 15 amino acids. The DNA of the CDR3 is TGCGCCAGCAGCACCCAGGGAAATGCTAATGAAAAACTGTTTTTT. As protein: CASSTQGNANEKLFF.

V gene TRBV28 combines with J gene TRBJ1-2, with unresolved D. Germline-derived CDR1 and CDR2 are MDHEN and SYDVKM. This CDR3 is built from 12 residues. Deletions cut 5 bases from V and 6 bases from J, with 10 bases between. The CDR3 sequence: CASSPRTHGYTF. The CDR3 DNA is TGTGCCAGCAGTCCCCGGACCCATGGCTACACCTTC.